The T cell receptor beta chain under discussion was sequenced for a study of blood T cell repertoires in COVID-19. In the study overall: Sites across the United States, Italy and Spain contributed samples from acute and convalescent COVID-19.

The CDR3 covers 14 residues. Germline CDR1 MDHEN, CDR2 SYDVKM. V lost 6 bases, J lost 1 base, and 3 bases stayed unmatched. The table came from immunoSEQ multiplex PCR; TCRdb's copy has only in-frame clones and leaves some out. Of about 140,000 clones in the sample, approximately 84% are singletons; the top ten hold 3% to 3.5%. Those who participated ranged in age from about 18 to 89 years and resided in 24 US areas. Sequencing was carried out using PBMCs or T cells enriched from blood (not recorded which). The sequence was collected from a woman between 45 and 65 years old with acute COVID-19. The J gene is TRBJ1-5, the V gene TRBV28; 7 nucleotides line up with TRBD1. This chain's CDR3 is CASRPGQSNQPQHF. CDR3 sequence (DNA): TGTGCCAGCAGACCGGGACAGAGCAATCAGCCCCAGCATTTT.